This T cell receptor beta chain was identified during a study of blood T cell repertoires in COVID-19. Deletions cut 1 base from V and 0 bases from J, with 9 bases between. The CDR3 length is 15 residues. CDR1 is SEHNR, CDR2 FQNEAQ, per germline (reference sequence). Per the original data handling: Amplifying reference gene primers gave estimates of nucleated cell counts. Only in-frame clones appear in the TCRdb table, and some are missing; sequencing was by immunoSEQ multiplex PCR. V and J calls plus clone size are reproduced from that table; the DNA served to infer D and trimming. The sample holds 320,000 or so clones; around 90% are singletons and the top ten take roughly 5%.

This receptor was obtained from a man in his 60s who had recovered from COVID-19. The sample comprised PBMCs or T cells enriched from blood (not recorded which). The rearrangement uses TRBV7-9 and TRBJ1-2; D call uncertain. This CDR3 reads CASSLETASNYGYTF. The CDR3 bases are TGTGCCAGCAGCTTAGAAACAGCCTCTAACTATGGCTACACCTTC. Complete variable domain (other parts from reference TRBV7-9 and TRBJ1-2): DTGVSQNPRHKITKRGQNVTFRCDPISEHNRLYWYRQTLGQGPEFLTYFQNEAQLEKSRLLSDRFSAERPKGSFSTLEIQRTEQGDSAMYLCASSLETASNYGYTFGSGTRLTVV.